This is a list of T cell receptor beta chains from one sample in a study of T cells after yellow fever vaccination. TCRdb used MiXCR to reprocess the 5' RACE reads, holding one entry per CDR3 protein. The table shows about 240,000 distinct CDR3 sequences, with about 7% occurring only once. This specimen consisted of CD4+ T cells sorted from PBMCs, obtained 15 days after the yellow fever booster vaccination. The receptors were sampled from a man younger than 45 who received the YFV17D yellow fever vaccine. Both conserved end residues are part of each CDR3.

V gene,J gene,CDR3 protein
TRBV12-3/TRBV12-4,TRBJ1-3,CASRGDSHSGNTIYF
TRBV10-1,TRBJ2-3,CASSPTGRADTQYF
TRBV20-1,TRBJ2-3,CSAQEGGVVYF
TRBV16,TRBJ1-5,CASSRGQGPQHF
TRBV4-3,TRBJ2-5,CASSQDLGDRGQETQYF
TRBV5-1,TRBJ2-7,CASSSLAGGPEEQYF
TRBV9,TRBJ2-1,CASSALAGAWSYNEQFF
TRBV20-1,TRBJ2-4,CSARESERSKNIQYF
TRBV28,TRBJ1-1,CASSLSDRGAFF
TRBV30,TRBJ1-6,CAWDRSNSPLHF
TRBV5-1,TRBJ1-5,CASSLGLRDNQPQHF
TRBV7-2,TRBJ2-5,CASSLAGKETQYF
TRBV2,TRBJ2-1,CASSDGTVREQFF
TRBV5-1,TRBJ2-5,CASSLDALETQYF
TRBV7-2,TRBJ2-7,CASSLGGFTYEQYF
TRBV6-2/TRBV6-3,TRBJ2-7,CASSPRGHPYEQYF
TRBV9,TRBJ2-1,CASSGQTGAGVQQFF
TRBV13,TRBJ2-7,CASSLSIQGSYEQYF
TRBV3-1,TRBJ2-5,CASRGPVPRKTQYF
TRBV12-3/TRBV12-4,TRBJ1-1,CASSLAEGGEFF
TRBV6-1,TRBJ2-1,CASIGGAGAAYNEQFF
TRBV7-2,TRBJ2-2,CASSLERATGELFF
TRBV14,TRBJ2-1,CASSRLAGDWNEQFF
TRBV5-1,TRBJ2-3,CASSPMTLAGGSDTQYF
TRBV30,TRBJ2-1,CAWSAGLQRGNEQFF
TRBV5-1,TRBJ2-6,CASSRDSAWANVLTF
TRBV18,TRBJ2-7,CASSPPSRSYYEQYF
TRBV2,TRBJ1-6,CASSEFGDSESPLHF
TRBV10-3,TRBJ2-1,CATSPDTGPDEQFF
TRBV7-9,TRBJ2-5,CASSQSGSQETQYF
TRBV6-5,TRBJ1-5,CASSSVGGGNQPQHF
TRBV6-1,TRBJ2-7,CASSGGGSSYEQYF
TRBV19,TRBJ2-4,CASSPRDSKNIQYF
TRBV7-3,TRBJ2-7,CASSPPSGRDSYEQYF
TRBV30,TRBJ1-1,CAWSPQLNTEAFF
TRBV6-1,TRBJ2-7,CASKRDNSYEQYF
TRBV27,TRBJ2-1,CASSTHYNEQFF
TRBV3-1,TRBJ2-1,CASSQPPAHEQFF
TRBV3-1,TRBJ1-1,CASSATGNQGAFF
TRBV11-2,TRBJ1-1,CASSSRQINTEAFF
TRBV6-1,TRBJ2-3,CASSDRTTRGDPDTQYF
TRBV21-1,TRBJ2-5,CASRRGTGCQETQYF
TRBV29-1,TRBJ1-2,CSPPGRTNYGYTF
TRBV30,TRBJ2-3,CAWTQGRTSGPYTQYF
TRBV20-1,TRBJ2-1,CSGMDTNNEQFF
TRBV29-1,TRBJ2-2,CSCRGNTGELFF
TRBV10-3,TRBJ2-1,CAIRGTDGHNEQFF
TRBV28,TRBJ2-2,CASSSRTGKFDTGELFF